The 22 T cell receptor beta chains below were found in one sample sequenced in a study of cytomegalovirus exposure and HLA in healthy donors. The PCR employed 60 Vbeta primers together with 13 Jbeta primers. The protocol was immunoSEQ multiplex PCR, while the TCRdb copy is restricted to in-frame clones and leaves out a portion. The sample lists some 120,000 clones; 55% to 65% were seen once. Sequencing used PBMCs. The receptors here all came from a woman in her twenties or thirties in good health and CMV-seronegative.

This clone was recorded only once. J is TRBJ2-1 and V is TRBV7-2; 7 bases agree with TRBD1. The germline CDR1 and CDR2 sequences are SGHTA and FQGNSA. The CDR3 spans 14 residues. V lost 5 bases and J lost 3; bases outside the gene matches: 4. The CDR3 DNA reads TGTGCCAGCAGCGGGCGACAGGGCTACAATGAGCAGTTCTTC. Residues: CASSGRQGYNEQFF.

The chain couples TRBV27 to TRBJ2-5, with 10 bases matching TRBD2. Germline values: CDR1 MNHEY, CDR2 SMNVEV (reference sequence). The CDR3 totals 12 residues. With V trimmed by 6 bases and J by 10 bases, 5 bases remained unmatched. The CDR3 spells CASSETSGVQYF. The CDR3 region has the DNA TGTGCCAGCAGCGAAACTAGCGGGGTCCAGTACTTC.

The chain employs TRBV28 and TRBJ2-2; TRBD1 aligns across 7 bases. The germline V gene encodes CDR1 MDHEN and CDR2 SYDVKM. The ends lost 5 bases at V and 6 bases at J; junction bases unmatched: 12. This CDR3 contains 16 residues. In DNA form, the CDR3 reads TGTGCCAGCAGTCCACTACAGGGGATCTACGCCGGGGAGCTGTTTTTT. This codes for CASSPLQGIYAGELFF. The full variable domain, its missing parts supplied by reference TRBV28 and TRBJ2-2, is DVKVTQSSRYLVKRTGEKVFLECVQDMDHENMFWYRQDPGLGLRLIYFSYDVKMKEKGDIPEGYSVSREKKERFSLILESASTNQTSMYLCASSPLQGIYAGELFFGEGSRLTVL.

V usage is TRBV27 and J usage is TRBJ1-1; a weak D match, TRBD1 (6 bases). V shed 6 bases and J shed 1 base, with 12 bases lying between them. Germline values: CDR1 MNHEY, CDR2 SMNVEV (reference sequence). This CDR3 region has 14 residues. The CDR3 protein is CASSDRFANTEAFF. The CDR3 nucleotides read TGTGCCAGCAGCGACAGGTTTGCGAACACTGAAGCTTTCTTT.

The chain uses TRBV27 and TRBJ1-2, with 7 bases aligning to TRBD1. Germline CDR1 and CDR2: MNHEY and SMNVEV (reference sequence). V shed 4 bases, J shed 3 bases, and the junction held 14 bases outside the gene matches. The CDR3 totals 17 residues. CDR3: CASSSNLDRLKDYGYTF. In nucleotides, the CDR3 is TGTGCCAGCAGTTCAAACCTGGACAGGTTAAAAGACTATGGCTACACCTTC.

Note on this clone: Other DNA sequences of this sample code for an identical CDR3. The DNA for the CDR3 is TGTGCCAGCAGCTTAGGGACAGACTATGGCTACACCTTC. Its translation: CASSLGTDYGYTF. The chain joins TRBV7-2 to TRBJ1-2, with TRBD1 as a possible D gene (6 bases). Germline values: CDR1 SGHTA, CDR2 FQGNSA. V was clipped by 1 base and J by 3 bases, with 6 bases between them. The CDR3 is 13 amino acids.

V usage is TRBV5-1 and J usage is TRBJ2-5; 15 positions agree with TRBD2. Germline assignment: CDR1 SGHRS and CDR2 YFSETQ. The CDR3 spans 19 residues. J was trimmed by 5 bases and V by 4 bases; bases with no gene match: 15. The CDR3 sequence is CASSGEYGLAGGLAETQYF. CDR3 DNA sequence: TGCGCCAGCAGCGGCGAGTACGGACTAGCGGGAGGGCTTGCCGAGACCCAGTACTTC. The complete variable domain, with remaining parts taken from reference TRBV5-1 and TRBJ2-5, reads KAGVTQTPRYLIKTRGQQVTLSCSPISGHRSVSWYQQTPGQGLQFLFEYFSETQRNKGNFPGRFSGRQFSNSRSEMNVSTLELGDSALYLCASSGEYGLAGGLAETQYFGPGTRLLVL.

In its sample, this clone was seen a few times. The chain links TRBV18 to TRBJ2-1, with D tentatively TRBD1 (5 bases). The CDR3 covers 16 residues. Trimming pared 4 bases from V and 3 bases from J, leaving 16 bases between. The germline V gene has CDR1 KGHSH and CDR2 LQKENI. The CDR3 DNA sequence: TGTGCCAGCTCACACGGGCTCAGGGAAAACTACAATGAGCAGTTCTTC. It specifies CASSHGLRENYNEQFF.

The CDR3 here is CSVETGESYEQYF. CDR3 in DNA: TGCAGCGTTGAAACCGGGGAATCCTACGAGCAGTACTTC. This chain links TRBV29-1 with TRBJ2-7; perhaps TRBD2 as D (5 bases). The CDR3 totals 13 residues. V was clipped by 2 bases and J by 1 base, with 9 bases between them. Germline V CDR1 and CDR2: SQVTM, ANQGSEA.

The V call is TRBV28, the J call TRBJ1-4, with 7 positions matching TRBD1. With 2 bases clipped from V and 4 bases from J, the junction kept 4 bases outside the gene matches. CDR3 length: 15 amino acids. Germline-derived CDR1 and CDR2 are MDHEN and SYDVKM. CDR3 in DNA: TGTGCCAGCAGTTTAGAGGGGGCCGATAATGAAAAACTGTTTTTT. Encoded protein: CASSLEGADNEKLFF.

This clone has just one count. V usage is TRBV9 and J usage is TRBJ2-3; 8 bases agree with TRBD2. The CDR3 has 14 residues. Per the germline V gene, CDR1 is SGDLS and CDR2 is YYNGEE. J lost 4 bases, V lost 4 bases, and 5 bases had no gene match. The CDR3 loop is CASSPGGPADTQYF. In nucleotides, the CDR3 is TGTGCCAGCAGCCCGGGAGGGCCCGCAGATACGCAGTATTTT. Using reference TRBV9 and TRBJ2-3 for the parts outside the CDR3, the full variable domain is DSGVTQTPKHLITATGQRVTLRCSPRSGDLSVYWYQQSLDQGLQFLIQYYNGEERAKGNILERFSAQQFPDLHSELNLSSLELGDSALYFCASSPGGPADTQYFGPGTRLTVL.

As regards this clone: At the DNA level, this CDR3 is encoded by other sequences in the same sample as well. For the CDR3, the DNA is TGTGCCAGCACCGTGACGGGGGGAAGCTACGAGCAGTACTTC. It translates to CASTVTGGSYEQYF. The chain joins TRBV6-5 to TRBJ2-7; 7 bases are a match to TRBD2. Germline V gene lookup returns CDR1 MNHEY and CDR2 SVGAGI. The CDR3 is 14 amino acids. After removal of 7 bases from V and 3 bases from J, the junction contained 9 bases not matched to a gene.

The rearrangement uses TRBV6-4 and TRBJ2-1, with D unclear. The length of the CDR3 is 15 residues. Looked up from germline, CDR1 is MRHNA and CDR2 is SNTAGT. Trimming left V 4 bases short and J 5 bases short, with 15 bases between. CDR3 in DNA: TGTGCCAGCAGTGTCGTTGGCGGATCAAACAATGAGCAGTTCTTC. It encodes CASSVVGGSNNEQFF.

There are a few counts of this clone. This chain connects TRBV28 to TRBJ1-2; TRBD1 agrees at 7 bases. V gave up 5 bases and J gave up 7 bases; unmatched junction bases: 10. Germline V lookup: CDR1 MDHEN, CDR2 SYDVKM. The CDR3 totals 14 residues. The CDR3, as DNA: TGTGCCAGCAGTCCCCTCCAGGGGGTGGCTGGCTACACCTTC. It encodes CASSPLQGVAGYTF.

This CDR3 is CASSTSWLAGLPRQETQYF. In DNA, the CDR3 is TGTGCCAGCAGCACTAGCTGGCTAGCGGGACTACCGCGTCAAGAGACCCAGTACTTC. The chain is built from TRBV11-2 and TRBJ2-5; 9 nucleotides agree with TRBD2. Trimming at V came to 5 bases and at J to 2 bases, leaving 18 bases not matched to a gene. The CDR3 extends over 19 amino acids. Germline assignment: CDR1 SGHAT and CDR2 FQNNGV.

This chain connects TRBV30 to TRBJ2-7; 7 bases line up with TRBD1. V shed 0 bases, J shed 5 bases, and the junction held 4 bases outside the gene matches. This CDR3 contains 13 residues. Germline values: CDR1 GTSNPN, CDR2 SVGIG (reference sequence). The CDR3 region is CAWSVAGGNEQYF. CDR3 DNA: TGTGCCTGGAGTGTTGCAGGGGGTAACGAGCAGTACTTC.

V and J are TRBV5-1 and TRBJ2-5; 13 nucleotides agree with TRBD2. Trimming cost V 3 bases and J 3 bases; bases outside gene matches: 5. The length of the CDR3 is 16 residues. Germline CDR1 and CDR2: SGHRS and YFSETQ. This chain's CDR3 is CASSSGLAGAEETQYF. CDR3 DNA: TGCGCCAGCAGCTCCGGACTAGCGGGAGCAGAAGAGACCCAGTACTTC.

The rearrangement joins TRBV2 to TRBJ1-5, with 11 positions matching TRBD1. Per germline, CDR1 SNHLY and CDR2 FYNNEI. The CDR3 has 16 residues. Trimming took 0 bases from V and 5 from J; bases not matched to a gene: 3. The CDR3, as DNA: TGTGCCAGCAGTGAAGCGACGGACAGGGGGCATCAGCCCCAGCATTTT. Protein: CASSEATDRGHQPQHF.

This chain connects TRBV27 to TRBJ2-6, with 8 bases identical to TRBD1. Germline V gene sequence: CDR1 MNHEY, CDR2 SMNVEV (reference sequence). This CDR3 is 18 amino acids long. The V segment lost 5 bases and the J segment 3 bases; nucleotides outside the gene matches: 12. In DNA form, the CDR3 reads TGTGCCAGCAGTCCGGGACAGGTCGCTGGGGGTGGGGCCAACGTCCTGACTTTC. It is translated as CASSPGQVAGGGANVLTF.

The rearrangement uses TRBV19 and TRBJ2-2; 11 nucleotides line up with TRBD2. The CDR3 is made up of 16 amino acids. The ends lost 3 bases at V and 4 bases at J; junction bases unmatched: 4. CDR1 is LNHDA and CDR2 is SQIVND in the germline V gene (reference sequence). The CDR3 region has the DNA TGTGCCAGTAGTATTGGGACTAGCGGTTCCACCGGGGAGCTGTTTTTT. Protein: CASSIGTSGSTGELFF.

The V gene is TRBV29-1, the J gene TRBJ2-3; TRBD1 agrees at 8 bases. This CDR3 has 14 amino acids. With 4 bases clipped from V and 5 bases from J, the junction kept 8 bases outside the gene matches. From germline, CDR1 is SQVTM and CDR2 ANQGSEA. CDR3 in DNA: TGCAGCGTTGTAGGGGACAGGTCGGTAGATACGCAGTATTTT. Protein sequence: CSVVGDRSVDTQYF.

The CDR3: CASSPDRGFYEQYF. CDR3 in DNA: TGTGCCAGCAGTCCGGACAGGGGTTTTTACGAGCAGTACTTC. This chain uses TRBV6-1 with TRBJ2-7; 9 positions agree with TRBD1. The CDR3 totals 14 residues. Germline values: CDR1 MNHNS, CDR2 SASEGT. The ends lost 5 bases at V and 4 bases at J; junction bases unmatched: 6.